This TCR beta chain was recovered during a study of CD8 T cells in Susac syndrome. CDR3 size: 16 residues. V lost 0 bases to trimming and J lost 0 bases, with 12 bases between them. Germline V gene sequence: CDR1 DFQATT, CDR2 SNEGSKA (reference sequence). The authors reverse transcribed roughly 0.5 to 1 ug RNA with random hexamers. TCRdb independently ran MiXCR on the immunoSEQ multiplex PCR reads; one entry per CDR3 protein. Here the sample spans 180,000 or so distinct CDR3 sequences, around 94% being singletons. The sequence came from a human donor in good health. The rearrangement uses TRBV20-1 and TRBJ1-5, with D hard to call. Sequences were obtained from CD4+ T cells from PBMCs. This CDR3 is CSARELAGDSNQPQHF. DNA of the CDR3: TGCAGTGCTAGAGAGTTGGCAGGCGATAGCAATCAGCCCCAGCATTTT.